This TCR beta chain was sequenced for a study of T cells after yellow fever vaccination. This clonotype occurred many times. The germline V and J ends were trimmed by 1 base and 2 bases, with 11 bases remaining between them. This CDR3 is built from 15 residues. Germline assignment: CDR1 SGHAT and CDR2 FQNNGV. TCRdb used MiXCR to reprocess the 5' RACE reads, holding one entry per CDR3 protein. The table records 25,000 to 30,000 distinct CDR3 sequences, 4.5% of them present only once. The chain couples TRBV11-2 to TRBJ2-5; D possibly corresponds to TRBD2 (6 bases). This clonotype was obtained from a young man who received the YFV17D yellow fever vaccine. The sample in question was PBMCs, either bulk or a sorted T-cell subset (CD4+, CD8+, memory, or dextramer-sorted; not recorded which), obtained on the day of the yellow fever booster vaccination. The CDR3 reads CASSLAPGGQETQYF. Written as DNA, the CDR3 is TGTGCCAGCAGCTTAGCCCCTGGGGGGCAAGAGACCCAGTACTTC.